The 10 T cell receptor beta chains below come from one sample, sequenced in a study of ipilimumab plus nivolumab after autologous stem cell transplantation. Method: immunoSEQ multiplex PCR; TCRdb's copy keeps in-frame clones and lacks some. The sample has 20,000 to 25,000 clones, over 70% seen once; the top ten hold 20%. The material was PBMCs, obtained in a trial of ipilimumab plus nivolumab as post-transplant consolidation. The receptor set was obtained from a male donor with diffuse large B-cell lymphoma.

The rearrangement links TRBV5-1 to TRBJ2-7; 9 nucleotides line up with TRBD1. This CDR3 is 15 amino acids long. Germline loops: CDR1 SGHRS, CDR2 YFSETQ. With V trimmed by 0 bases and J by 4 bases, 5 bases remained unmatched. The CDR3 spells CASSLDGTGLYEQYF. The CDR3 region has the DNA TGCGCCAGCAGCTTGGATGGGACAGGGCTTTACGAGCAGTACTTC.

The V gene is TRBV7-2, the J gene TRBJ2-5; TRBD2 matches 12 bases. The junction had 10 bases not matched to a gene; V was cut back by 4 bases and J by 7 bases. The CDR3 spans 16 residues. Per the germline V gene, CDR1 is SGHTA and CDR2 is FQGNSA. CDR3 protein: CASSSVASGGAGTQYF. DNA of the CDR3: TGTGCCAGCAGCTCGGTGGCTAGCGGGGGGGCTGGGACCCAGTACTTC.

This clone was observed once. This sequence joins TRBV6-1 and TRBJ2-7, with TRBD1 identical over 9 bases. CDR3 length: 16 residues. CDR1 MNHNS and CDR2 SASEGT come from the germline V gene. The V gene end was trimmed by 3 bases and the J gene end by 6 bases; junction bases not matched to a gene: 12. CDR3 sequence: CASSDLPGTGRREQYF. For the CDR3, the DNA is TGTGCCAGCAGTGACCTACCCGGGACAGGGAGGCGCGAGCAGTACTTC.

In DNA form, the CDR3 reads TGTGCCAGCTCACCAAATGAGAGGGGAACTGAAGCTTTCTTT. Residues: CASSPNERGTEAFF. The V call is TRBV18, the J call TRBJ1-1; D perhaps matches TRBD1 (5 bases). The CDR3 has 14 residues. The germline V and J ends were trimmed by 2 bases and 5 bases, with 12 bases remaining between them. The germline CDR1 and CDR2 sequences are KGHSH and LQKENI.

The chain combines TRBV4-1 with TRBJ2-7; 8 bases fit TRBD1. The ends lost 1 base at V and 4 bases at J; junction bases unmatched: 6. CDR3 length equals 15 residues. From germline, CDR1 is MGHRA and CDR2 YSYEKL. The CDR3 spells CASSQGTGTGYEQYF. The CDR3 DNA sequence: TGCGCCAGCAGCCAAGGCACCGGGACAGGTTACGAGCAGTACTTC.

In its sample, this clone was seen once. V is TRBV19 and J is TRBJ1-2; weak D call: TRBD1 (6 bases). CDR1 LNHDA and CDR2 SQIVND come from the germline V gene (reference sequence). The V end lost 9 bases, the J end lost 4 bases, and 15 bases lay between the germline ends. This CDR3 has 13 amino acids. This chain's CDR3 is CASWRGHGYGYTF. CDR3 DNA: TGTGCCAGCTGGAGGGGACACGGCTATGGCTACACCTTC.

The chain combines TRBV6-1 with TRBJ1-2, with D perhaps TRBD1 (6 bases). Germline V gene data show CDR1 as MNHNS and CDR2 as SASEGT. Trimming shortened V by 4 bases and J by 0 bases, and 15 bases separated the two germline ends. This CDR3 comprises 16 residues. DNA for the CDR3: TGTGCCAGCAGTGCGCTCTCAGGGGAAGCTAACTATGGCTACACCTTC. Protein sequence: CASSALSGEANYGYTF.

CDR3 DNA sequence: TGCGCCAGCAGCCCGGAGGGCGCCATTCTCAATGAGCAGTTCTTC. This sequence encodes CASSPEGAILNEQFF. The rearrangement uses TRBV5-1 and TRBJ2-1, with D possibly TRBD2 on 6 matching bases. The CDR3 consists of 15 residues. With 4 bases removed from V and 6 bases from J, the gap between germline ends came to 17 bases. The germline gives CDR1 SGHRS, CDR2 YFSETQ.

As to this clone: At one boundary the junction diverges from the germline segment, which might be a read error. The chain combines TRBV5-3 with TRBJ2-7; 7 bases align to TRBD1. TRBV5-3 is classed as an ORF, of uncertain function. The CDR3 has 13 amino acids. CDR3 residues: CASSLVTGREQYF. The CDR3 DNA reads as TGTGCCAGCAGCTTGGTGACAGGGAGAGAGCAGTACTTC.

The table lists this clone with a count of one. The chain joins TRBV5-6 to TRBJ1-2; 8 bases align to TRBD1. The CDR3 runs to 16 residues. The V segment lost 3 bases and the J segment 7 bases; nucleotides outside the gene matches: 14. Germline V CDR1 and CDR2: SGHDT, YYEEEE. CDR3 nucleotide sequence: TGTGCCAGCAGCTGGGCCATGGACAGGGTTATTGGTGGCTACACCTTC. It encodes CASSWAMDRVIGGYTF.